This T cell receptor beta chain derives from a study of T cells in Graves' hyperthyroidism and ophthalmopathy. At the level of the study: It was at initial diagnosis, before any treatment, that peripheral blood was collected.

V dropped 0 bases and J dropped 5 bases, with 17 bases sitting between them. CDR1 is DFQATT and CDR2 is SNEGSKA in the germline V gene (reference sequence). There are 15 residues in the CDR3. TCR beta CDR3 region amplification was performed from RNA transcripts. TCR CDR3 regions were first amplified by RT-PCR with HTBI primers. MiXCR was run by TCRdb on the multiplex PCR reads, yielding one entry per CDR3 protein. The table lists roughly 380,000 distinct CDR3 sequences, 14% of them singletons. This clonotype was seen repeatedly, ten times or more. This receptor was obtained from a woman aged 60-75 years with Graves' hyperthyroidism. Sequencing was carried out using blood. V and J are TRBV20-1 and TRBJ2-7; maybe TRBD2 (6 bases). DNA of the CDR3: TGCAGTGCTAGAGATTCTTCTAGCGTCTTCCACGAGCAGTACTTC. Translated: CSARDSSSVFHEQYF.